This T cell receptor (beta chain) was documented in a study of control samples from healthy donors and cancer patients. The CDR3 runs to 16 residues. The germline gives CDR1 SGHNT, CDR2 YYREEE (reference sequence). V was clipped by 3 bases and J by 0 bases, with 16 bases between them. The protocol was immunoSEQ multiplex PCR, while the TCRdb copy is restricted to in-frame clones and leaves out a portion. The repertoire includes about 70,000 clones, approximately 84% of them detected once, and approximately 30% sits in the top ten. The sequencing sample was made of blood. This chain connects TRBV5-4 to TRBJ2-7; D perhaps matches TRBD1 (6 bases). The origin of this receptor is a middle-aged man in good health. The CDR3 loop is CASSYALRGSSYEQYF. CDR3 DNA sequence: TGTGCCAGCAGCTATGCACTCAGGGGTAGCTCCTACGAGCAGTACTTC.